One T cell receptor beta chain is described in this entry. CDR1 MNHNS and CDR2 SASEGT come from the germline V gene. Trimming removed 5 bases at V and 5 bases at J, with 13 bases between. This CDR3 comprises 14 residues. Sequenced by immunoSEQ multiplex PCR; TCRdb stores in-frame clones only, minus some. The repertoire includes 55,000 to 65,000 clones, roughly 80% of them detected once, and roughly 3.2% sits in the top ten. These data are taken from a study of blood T cell repertoires in COVID-19. The rearrangement joins TRBV6-1 to TRBJ2-1, with D uncertain. This sequence was found in a man in his 60s with acute or convalescent COVID-19. The sequencing input was peripheral blood. The CDR3 region is CASSPPGSNNEQFF. CDR3 nucleotide sequence: TGTGCCAGCAGTCCCCCTGGCAGTAACAATGAGCAGTTCTTC.